These T cell receptor beta chains were read from a single sample in a study of CD8+CD57+ T cells in acquired aplastic anemia. Via MiXCR, TCRdb re-called the reads, giving one row per CDR3 protein. The profile shows a few hundred thousand distinct CDR3 sequences, under 40% of them singletons. The sample comprised sorted CD4+, CD8+, or CD8+CD57+ T cells (not recorded which) from PBMCs. The receptors here all came from a human donor with aplastic anemia. CDR3s include the opening cysteine and the closing phenylalanine or tryptophan. The order of the fields is D gene, J gene, V gene, CDR3 protein. D genes are given only for firm matches.

NA,TRBJ2-7,TRBV2,CASSEQTSIGHEQYF
NA,TRBJ1-1,TRBV19,CASSIAPRGAIEAFF
TRBD2,TRBJ2-7,TRBV9,CASSVSGSGYEQYF
TRBD2,TRBJ2-5,TRBV7-7,CASSPSTSSGSQETQYF
NA,TRBJ1-5,TRBV19,CASSIGPAGGNQPQHF
NA,TRBJ1-5,TRBV5-6,CASRRGDQPQHF
NA,TRBJ2-5,TRBV2,CASRLSLGLLPTQYF
NA,TRBJ2-1,TRBV4-2,CASSQDSPTGEQFF
TRBD2,TRBJ2-7,TRBV30,CAWTVSGSSFYF
TRBD2,TRBJ2-3,TRBV6-2/TRBV6-3,CASRGRGTRSTDTQYF
NA,TRBJ1-1,TRBV11-1,CASRIKGLSKNTEAFF
NA,TRBJ1-6,TRBV9,CASRAGTYPPNSPLHF
NA,TRBJ2-3,TRBV29-1,CSVEGGQGADTQYF
TRBD1,TRBJ1-1,TRBV20-1,CSARITRGAEAFF
TRBD1,TRBJ2-2,TRBV5-1,CASRRMGQANTGELFF
NA,TRBJ2-7,TRBV7-3,CASSSAGTFHEQYF
NA,TRBJ2-2,TRBV5-1,CASSLVFSQNTGELFF
TRBD2,TRBJ2-2,TRBV11-1,CASSLSRERNTGELFF
NA,TRBJ2-7,TRBV2,CASNLDQPRNEQYF
NA,TRBJ2-1,TRBV2,CASSVRTLHNEQFF
NA,TRBJ2-7,TRBV13,CASSPRMGSYEQYF
NA,TRBJ2-1,TRBV2,CASSAYNEQFF
NA,TRBJ2-7,TRBV6-5,CASSYLTTRDEQYF
NA,TRBJ2-1,TRBV4-3,CASSQDLAGNRDEQFF
NA,TRBJ1-1,TRBV20-1,CSARARGWYDTEAFF
NA,TRBJ1-5,TRBV6-1,CASSGVGGNQPQHF
NA,TRBJ1-2,TRBV3-1,CASSHVLSGYTF
NA,TRBJ2-7,TRBV2,CASSERGEGEQYF
TRBD2,TRBJ2-1,TRBV2,CASGPLAGGRNEQFF
NA,TRBJ2-2,TRBV12-3/TRBV12-4,CASSLMLDHTGELFF
TRBD2,TRBJ2-3,TRBV9,CASSPTRTSGKSTDTQYF
NA,TRBJ1-1,TRBV10-3,CASSYLGRQGTEAFF